This T cell receptor (beta chain) was identified in a study of long-term antiretroviral therapy in people with HIV (dated by TCRdb to between 2022 and 2023). Context from the whole study: The earliest samples were collected roughly a decade before the 2015 WHO recommendation for immediate ART, at a time when ART was usually postponed until CD4 counts fell. This retrospective serial study examined whether starting ART and sustained HIV suppression were associated with changes in the composition and diversity of the TRB repertoire in peripheral blood. A total of roughly 200 cryopreserved PBMC samples were contributed to the cohort by 30 adults with confirmed HIV infection, with samples collected serially over a mean of roughly six years (range 1-12). Among the 30 to 35 participants with HIV, approximately 10 were female. No cross-contamination during QIAcube processing turned up in test extractions that ran a monoclonal T-cell line alongside around 32 polyclonal samples. Broader findings and caveats from the paper: Inferences about post-ART repertoire changes are limited because no data were available on ART adherence, viral resistance or therapy changes. Expanded TRB clones identified before ART initiation dominated the repertoire across all time points, though the dominance fluctuated and decreased in many PLHIV after ART. Narrower CDR3 length ranges were observed in HIV repertoires than in controls, and an antigen-experienced repertoire with only a slight naive shift after ART was suggested by the network structure. Since PBMC availability was limited, sequencing covered only the TCR beta chain, with no alpha chain pairing. The samples span the years 2004 to 2017, and the ART regimens used at that time may not be as effective as current regimens. Because cell numbers in pre-ART samples were limited, unsorted PBMC were profiled instead of sorted CD4+ and CD8+ T cells. ART initiation was associated with a significant increase in TRB diversity, but diversity stayed significantly below transplant donor controls even after long-term ART.

This clone came up once. The antigen it binds to is not known. Base quality data are lacking; no much larger clone is found one base away. Sequencing of the TRB variable region was done with the immunoSEQ hsTCRB v3.0 assay at survey level resolution. TRB sequencing targeted a depth of roughly 35,000-55,000 T-cell genomes per sample. Pooled TRB libraries were sequenced on an Illumina MiSeq with a v3 150-cycle kit. Per the source publication's procedure: Analysis of repertoires was carried out in R inside a reproducible Nextflow workflow spanning QC, data transformation and analysis. LymphoSeq2, an R package for exploring AIRR-Seq data, was used to implement the custom analyses. Four samples that yielded fewer than 5000 total TRB sequences were excluded, so that under 200 HIV repertoires were analyzed. Among the approximately 200 retained HIV repertoires, 55 to 65 were collected before ART initiation and about 130 were collected after ART initiation. Repertoires were downsampled to 5000 TRB nucleotide sequences, with summary statistics averaged over 100 downsampling iterations. Only TRB sequences with CDR3 regions of at least seven amino acids were retained for analysis. A Shannon entropy-derived clonality score and the Gini coefficient were used to measure diversity. Repertoire networks linked the top 5000 CDR3 amino acid sequences whenever two sequences differed by an edit distance of one. For TRB CDR3 amino acid sequences, antigen specificity groups and MHC restriction were predicted with GLIPH2. To flag known CMV, EBV, HIV or tissue antigen associations, CDR3 amino acid sequences were matched against VDJdb and McPAS-TCR. Pre-ART, post-ART and control groups were compared with Wilcoxon signed-rank tests and Holm-Bonferroni correction. Held by TCRdb, this immuneACCESS table contains in-frame sequences only and omits some clones. Under half of the omission traces to an unresolved V gene where checked; the cause of the rest is unknown. The D gene and trimming were derived from the DNA, and the V and J assignments and clone size from that table. This sample holds approximately 21,000 clones; about 70% were observed only once. The ten largest clones capture 7.5% to 10% of the sample.

To be included, a participant needed at least one PBMC sample from before ART initiation plus at least two post-ART samples. Treatment was received in the United States of America by all participants with HIV. Before DNA extraction, cryopreserved samples containing 1-10 million PBMC were thawed and washed. At the time of the earliest PBMC sample, participants with HIV were aged between roughly 20 and 60 years. Each participant contributed PBMC samples from 1-4 timepoints before ART initiation and 2-8 timepoints after ART initiation, with a median of 7 samples. For every participant, serial HIV viral load, CD4+ T-cell count, ART history and demographic data were obtained. Genomic DNA was extracted from unsorted PBMC with a Qiagen kit on a QIAcube, with processing performed in batches of 12 samples. Sequences SQVTM (CDR1) and ANQGSEA (CDR2) are obtained from the germline V gene. CDR3 length: 15 amino acids, cysteine to phenylalanine. Only the CDR3 part of the read is kept: 45 bases, read in frame from the first base. Ends trimmed: V by 3 bases, J by 2 bases; bases unmatched to a gene: 7.

Rearrangement joined TRBV29-1 to TRBJ2-1, with TRBD2 matching 7 junction bases. The source material was unsorted PBMCs, sampled 0.5 years before starting antiretroviral therapy. This receptor was obtained from a man aged 18 to 35 with HIV. CDR3 region: CSVEERGGAYNEQFF. The DNA is as follows: TGCAGCGTTGAGGAGCGGGGTGGGGCCTACAATGAGCAGTTCTTC.